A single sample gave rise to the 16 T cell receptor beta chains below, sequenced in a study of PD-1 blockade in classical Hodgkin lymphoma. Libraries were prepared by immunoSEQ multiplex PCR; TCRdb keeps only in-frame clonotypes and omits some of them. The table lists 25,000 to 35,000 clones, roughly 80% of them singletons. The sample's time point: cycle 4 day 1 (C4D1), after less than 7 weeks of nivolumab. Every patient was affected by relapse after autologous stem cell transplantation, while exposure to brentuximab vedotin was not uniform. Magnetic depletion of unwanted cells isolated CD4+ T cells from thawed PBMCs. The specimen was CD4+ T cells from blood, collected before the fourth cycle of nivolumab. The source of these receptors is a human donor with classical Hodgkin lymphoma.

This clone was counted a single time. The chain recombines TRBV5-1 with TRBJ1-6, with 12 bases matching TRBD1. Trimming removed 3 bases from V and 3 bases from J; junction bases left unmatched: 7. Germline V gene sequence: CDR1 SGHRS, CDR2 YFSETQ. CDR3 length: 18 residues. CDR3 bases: TGCGCCAGCAGCTCGGGACAGGGGGCGGTCCGCTATAATTCACCCCTCCACTTT. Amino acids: CASSSGQGAVRYNSPLHF.

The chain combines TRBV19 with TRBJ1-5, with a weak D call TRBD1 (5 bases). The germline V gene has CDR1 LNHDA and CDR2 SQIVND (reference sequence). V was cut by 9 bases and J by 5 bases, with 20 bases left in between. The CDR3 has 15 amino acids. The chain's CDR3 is CASWDSGKYYQPQHF. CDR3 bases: TGTGCCAGCTGGGACTCCGGGAAGTACTATCAGCCCCAGCATTTT.

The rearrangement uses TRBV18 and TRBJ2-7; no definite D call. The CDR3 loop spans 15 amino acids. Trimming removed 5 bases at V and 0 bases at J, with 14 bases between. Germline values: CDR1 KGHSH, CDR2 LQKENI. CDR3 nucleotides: TGTGCCAGCTCAATGGACCTCCCGCCCTCCTACGAGCAGTACTTC. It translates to CASSMDLPPSYEQYF.

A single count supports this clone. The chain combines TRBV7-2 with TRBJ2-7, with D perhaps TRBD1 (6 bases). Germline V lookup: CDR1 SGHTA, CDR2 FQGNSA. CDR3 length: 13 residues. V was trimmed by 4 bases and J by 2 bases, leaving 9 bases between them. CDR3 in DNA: TGTGCCAGCAGCTCGGACAGCCCCTACGAGCAGTACTTC. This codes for CASSSDSPYEQYF.

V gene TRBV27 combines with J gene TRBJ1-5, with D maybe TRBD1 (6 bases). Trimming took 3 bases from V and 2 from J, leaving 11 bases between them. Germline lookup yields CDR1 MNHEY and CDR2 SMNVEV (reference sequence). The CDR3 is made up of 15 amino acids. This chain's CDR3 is CASSFSRGGNQPQHF. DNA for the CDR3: TGTGCCAGCAGTTTTTCCAGGGGTGGCAATCAGCCCCAGCATTTT.

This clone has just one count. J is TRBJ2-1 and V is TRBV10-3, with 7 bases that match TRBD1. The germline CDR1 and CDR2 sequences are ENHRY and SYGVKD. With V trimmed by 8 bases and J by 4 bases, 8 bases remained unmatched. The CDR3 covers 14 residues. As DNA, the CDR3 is TGTGCCATCGGCGACAGGGACCCATACAATGAGCAGTTCTTC. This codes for CAIGDRDPYNEQFF.

The CDR3 DNA is TGTGCCAGCAGTTCGAGCGGATTCACCGGGGAGCTGTTTTTT. Translated, it gives CASSSSGFTGELFF. The rearrangement uses TRBV5-4 and TRBJ2-2; D is possibly TRBD2 (5 bases). Germline V gene lookup returns CDR1 SGHNT and CDR2 YYREEE (reference sequence). The CDR3 has 14 residues. Trimming removed 5 bases from V and 4 bases from J, with 12 bases in between.

The CDR3 region is CASRPDRGNEKLFF. CDR3 bases: TGTGCCAGCAGACCTGACAGGGGTAATGAAAAACTGTTTTTT. The chain links TRBV6-1 to TRBJ1-4; 8 positions agree with TRBD1. Germline V gene sequence: CDR1 MNHNS, CDR2 SASEGT. J lost 4 bases, V lost 6 bases, and 4 bases had no gene match. This CDR3 is built from 14 residues.

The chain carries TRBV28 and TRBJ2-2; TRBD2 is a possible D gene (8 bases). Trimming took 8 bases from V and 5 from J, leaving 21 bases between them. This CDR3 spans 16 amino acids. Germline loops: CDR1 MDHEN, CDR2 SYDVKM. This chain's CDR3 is CASPQGGRGVTGELFF. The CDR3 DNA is TGTGCCAGCCCCCAGGGGGGGCGGGGGGTGACCGGGGAGCTGTTTTTT. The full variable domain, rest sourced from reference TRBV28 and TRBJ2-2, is DVKVTQSSRYLVKRTGEKVFLECVQDMDHENMFWYRQDPGLGLRLIYFSYDVKMKEKGDIPEGYSVSREKKERFSLILESASTNQTSMYLCASPQGGRGVTGELFFGEGSRLTVL.

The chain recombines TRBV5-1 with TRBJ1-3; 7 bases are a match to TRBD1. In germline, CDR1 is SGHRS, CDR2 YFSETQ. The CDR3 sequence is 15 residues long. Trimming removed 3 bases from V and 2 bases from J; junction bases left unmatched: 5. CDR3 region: CASSYGTATGNTIYF. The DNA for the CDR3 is TGCGCCAGCAGCTACGGGACAGCGACTGGAAACACCATATATTTT.

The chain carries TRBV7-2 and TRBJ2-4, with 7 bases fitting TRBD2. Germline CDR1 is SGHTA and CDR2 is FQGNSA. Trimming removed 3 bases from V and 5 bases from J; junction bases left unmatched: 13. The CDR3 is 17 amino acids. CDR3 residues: CASSFTRLAEGENIQYF. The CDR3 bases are TGTGCCAGCAGCTTTACGAGGCTAGCGGAGGGCGAAAACATTCAGTACTTC.

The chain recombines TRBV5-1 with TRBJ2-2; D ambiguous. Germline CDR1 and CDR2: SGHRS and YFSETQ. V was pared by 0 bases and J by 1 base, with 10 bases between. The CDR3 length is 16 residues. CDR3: CASSLELGLNTGELFF. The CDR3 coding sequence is TGCGCCAGCAGCTTGGAGCTAGGATTGAACACCGGGGAGCTGTTTTTT.

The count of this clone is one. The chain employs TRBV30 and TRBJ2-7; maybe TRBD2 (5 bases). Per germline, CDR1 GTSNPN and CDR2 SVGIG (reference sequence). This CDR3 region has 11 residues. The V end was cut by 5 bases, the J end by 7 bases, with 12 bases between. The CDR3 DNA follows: TGTGCCTGGGGTGGAGGTTGGGAGCAGTACTTC. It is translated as CAWGGGWEQYF. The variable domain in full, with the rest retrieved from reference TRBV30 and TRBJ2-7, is SQTIHQWPATLVQPVGSPLSLECTVEGTSNPNLYWYRQAAGRGLQLLFYSVGIGQISSEVPQNLSASRPQDRQFILSSKKLLLSDSGFYLCAWGGGWEQYFGPGTRLTVT.

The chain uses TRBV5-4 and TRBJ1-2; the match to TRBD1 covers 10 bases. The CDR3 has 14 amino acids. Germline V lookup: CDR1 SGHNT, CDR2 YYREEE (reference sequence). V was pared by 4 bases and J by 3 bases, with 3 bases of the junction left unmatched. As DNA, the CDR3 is TGTGCCAGCAGCCGACAGGGGGCGGACTATGGCTACACCTTC. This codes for CASSRQGADYGYTF.

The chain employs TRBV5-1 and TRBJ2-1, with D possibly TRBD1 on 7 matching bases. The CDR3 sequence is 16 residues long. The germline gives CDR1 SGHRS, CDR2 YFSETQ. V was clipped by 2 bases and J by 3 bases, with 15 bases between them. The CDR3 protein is CASSLQGRLDYNEQFF. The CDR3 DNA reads TGCGCCAGCAGCTTACAGGGGAGGTTGGACTACAATGAGCAGTTCTTC.

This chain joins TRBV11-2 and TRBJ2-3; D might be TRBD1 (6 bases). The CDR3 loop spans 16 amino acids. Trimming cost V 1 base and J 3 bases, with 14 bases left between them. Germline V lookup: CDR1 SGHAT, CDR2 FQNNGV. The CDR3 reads CASSLGARGGTDTQYF. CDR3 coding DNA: TGTGCCAGCAGCTTAGGGGCCAGGGGTGGTACAGATACGCAGTATTTT.